This T cell receptor beta chain stems from a study of T cells in Graves' hyperthyroidism and ophthalmopathy. Across the whole study: Once the initial diagnosis was made, peripheral blood was obtained before any treatment.

Amplified TCR beta CDR3 regions derived from RNA transcripts. RT-PCR in the first round (using the HTBI primer set) targeted the TCR CDR3. TCRdb fed the multiplex PCR reads into MiXCR, producing one record per CDR3 protein. Of 600,000 to 750,000 distinct CDR3 sequences in the sample, about 18% were seen once. This clonotype was picked up a small number of times. What it binds is unknown. This clone may be a read error of a much larger clone one base away. Germline values: CDR1 SGHAT, CDR2 FQNNGV. The CDR3 contains 20 residues. Study conclusions and caveats: Most thyroid clonotypes expanded above 0.001 were also detected in blood.

The sample was blood. The origin of this receptor is a man over 45 with Graves' hyperthyroidism. The gene calls are TRBV11-2 and TRBJ2-5; TRBD2 matches at 14 bases. For the CDR3, the DNA is TGTACCAGCAGCTTAGATCTGGCGACTAGCGGGAGGGCCGCGGAGGAGACCCAGTACTTC. Translating it yields CTSSLDLATSGRAAEETQYF.